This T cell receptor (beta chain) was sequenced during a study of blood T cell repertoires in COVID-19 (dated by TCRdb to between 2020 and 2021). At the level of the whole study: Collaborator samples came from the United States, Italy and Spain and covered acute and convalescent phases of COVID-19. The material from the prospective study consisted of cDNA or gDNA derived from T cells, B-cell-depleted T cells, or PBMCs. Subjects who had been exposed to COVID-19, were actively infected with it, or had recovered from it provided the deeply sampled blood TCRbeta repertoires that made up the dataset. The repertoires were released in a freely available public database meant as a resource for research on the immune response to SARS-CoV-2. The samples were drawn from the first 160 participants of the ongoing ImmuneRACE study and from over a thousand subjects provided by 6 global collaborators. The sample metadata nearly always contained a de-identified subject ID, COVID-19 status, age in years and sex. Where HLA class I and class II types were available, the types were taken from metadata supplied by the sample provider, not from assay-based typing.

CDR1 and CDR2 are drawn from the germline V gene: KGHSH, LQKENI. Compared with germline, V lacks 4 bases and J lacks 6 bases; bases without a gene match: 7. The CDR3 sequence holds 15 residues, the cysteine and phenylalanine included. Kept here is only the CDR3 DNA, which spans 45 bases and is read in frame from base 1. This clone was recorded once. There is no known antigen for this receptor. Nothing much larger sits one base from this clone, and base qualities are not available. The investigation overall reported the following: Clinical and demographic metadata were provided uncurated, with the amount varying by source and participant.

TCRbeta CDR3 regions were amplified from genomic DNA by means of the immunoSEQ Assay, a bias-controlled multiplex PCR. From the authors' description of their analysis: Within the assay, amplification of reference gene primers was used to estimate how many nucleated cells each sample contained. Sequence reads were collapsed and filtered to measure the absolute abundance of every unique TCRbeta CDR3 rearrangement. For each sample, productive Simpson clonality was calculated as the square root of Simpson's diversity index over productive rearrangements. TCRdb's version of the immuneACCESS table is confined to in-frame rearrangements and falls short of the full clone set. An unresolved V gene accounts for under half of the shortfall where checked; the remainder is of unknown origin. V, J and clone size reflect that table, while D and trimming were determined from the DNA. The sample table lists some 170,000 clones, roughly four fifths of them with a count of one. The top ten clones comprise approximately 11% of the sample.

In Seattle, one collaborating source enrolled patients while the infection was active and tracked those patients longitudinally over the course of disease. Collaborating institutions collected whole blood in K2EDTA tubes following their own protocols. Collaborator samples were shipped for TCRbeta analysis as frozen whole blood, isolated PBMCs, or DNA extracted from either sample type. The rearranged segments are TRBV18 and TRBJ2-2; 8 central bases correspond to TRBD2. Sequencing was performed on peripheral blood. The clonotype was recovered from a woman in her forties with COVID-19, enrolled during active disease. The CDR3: CASSQDAAGAGELFF. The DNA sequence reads TGTGCCAGCTCACAGGATGCAGCGGGAGCCGGGGAGCTGTTTTTT.